These 27 T cell receptor beta chains share one sample of origin, sequenced in a study of identical twins (dated by TCRdb to 2016 to 2018). The library relied on 5' RACE. The sequencing machine was an Illumina HiSeq 2000. TCRdb reprocessed the public reads (quality trimming at Q25 with fastp, clone calling with MiXCR) and kept in-frame beta chains. Identical CDR3 protein sequences are pooled into one entry, listed with their most common genes and DNA. This sample has about 890,000 distinct CDR3 sequences in its table, and 12% of those were observed once. Around 1.5% of the sample is held by the ten biggest clonotypes. The same data also went into a second study, on yellow fever vaccine responses in identical twins.

Sequencing used PBMCs. The source of these receptors is a woman aged 18-29 years in good health.

The V gene is TRBV9, the J gene TRBJ2-1; 9 positions match TRBD2. The CDR3 extends over 15 amino acids. Germline lookup yields CDR1 SGDLS and CDR2 YYNGEE. V lost 5 bases to trimming and J lost 7 bases; unmatched junction nucleotides: 10. As DNA, the CDR3 is TGTGCCAGCAGGCCCGCGGGGGGGCCGGGGAATGAGCAGTTCTTC. Amino acid sequence: CASRPAGGPGNEQFF. The full variable domain, with the rest looked up from reference TRBV9 and TRBJ2-1, is DSGVTQTPKHLITATGQRVTLRCSPRSGDLSVYWYQQSLDQGLQFLIQYYNGEERAKGNILERFSAQQFPDLHSELNLSSLELGDSALYFCASRPAGGPGNEQFFGPGTRLTVL.

This clonotype was seen only a few times. The chain uses TRBV20-1 and TRBJ1-2, with 8 bases lining up with TRBD1. J lost 8 bases, V lost 2 bases, and 4 bases had no gene match. Per the germline V gene, CDR1 is DFQATT and CDR2 is SNEGSKA (reference sequence). The CDR3 loop spans 12 amino acids. The CDR3 here is CSARQGARGYTF. For the CDR3, the DNA is TGCAGTGCTAGACAGGGGGCGAGGGGCTACACCTTC.

This rearrangement joins TRBV7-9 to TRBJ1-1; the D gene is possibly TRBD1 (5 bases). The CDR3 spans 13 residues. The V end was cut by 1 base, the J end by 9 bases, with 12 bases between. Germline V gives CDR1 SEHNR, CDR2 FQNEAQ (reference sequence). As DNA, the CDR3 is TGTGCCAGCAGCTTAGACTACAGGTTGAAAGCTTTCTTT. This sequence encodes CASSLDYRLKAFF.

There are many counts of this clonotype. V usage is TRBV3-1 and J usage is TRBJ2-1; D is tentatively TRBD1 or TRBD2 (5 bases each). The germline gives CDR1 LGHDT, CDR2 YNNKEL (reference sequence). The CDR3 runs to 14 residues. V was clipped by 5 bases and J by 6 bases, with 14 bases between them. The CDR3 DNA follows: TGTGCCAGCAGCTATGGGACCGACGCCAATGAGCAGTTCTTC. This encodes CASSYGTDANEQFF.

The chain is built from TRBV5-6 and TRBJ2-3; D call uncertain. Germline values: CDR1 SGHDT, CDR2 YYEEEE. This CDR3 comprises 15 residues. Trimming took 4 bases from V and 1 from J, leaving 13 bases between them. This chain's CDR3 is CASSLALLGTDTQYF. CDR3 DNA: TGTGCCAGCAGCCTGGCCTTGCTTGGCACAGATACGCAGTATTTT.

V gene TRBV24-1 combines with J gene TRBJ2-1, with 7 bases fitting TRBD1. The J segment lost 6 bases and the V segment lost 4 bases, leaving 5 bases of the junction unmatched. Germline V gene data show CDR1 as KGHDR and CDR2 as SFDVKD. The CDR3 is made up of 14 amino acids. The CDR3 DNA follows: TGTGCCACCAGTGAACCTGGGACAGTCAATGAGCAGTTCTTC. It translates to CATSEPGTVNEQFF.

J is TRBJ1-2 and V is TRBV12-3 or TRBV12-4; maybe TRBD1 (6 bases). The CDR3 is 16 amino acids. The V and J ends lost 5 bases and 4 bases respectively, with 20 bases between them. CDR3 nucleotides: TGTGCCAGCAGTAATCTTACAGGGATGGCCCCCTATGGCTACACCTTC. Amino acids: CASSNLTGMAPYGYTF.

The chain combines TRBV24-1 with TRBJ2-2, with 7 bases aligning to TRBD2. The CDR3 has 15 amino acids. Per germline, CDR1 KGHDR and CDR2 SFDVKD. V lost 7 bases and J lost 0; bases outside the gene matches: 4. CDR3 loop: CATRPGGTNTGELFF. Written as DNA, the CDR3 is TGTGCCACCAGGCCGGGGGGTACGAACACCGGGGAGCTGTTTTTT.

This clonotype was observed a few times. The chain employs TRBV14 and TRBJ2-2, with 10 bases lining up with TRBD1. This CDR3 comprises 17 residues. Trimming cost V 4 bases and J 4 bases; bases outside gene matches: 9. Germline CDR1 is SGHDN and CDR2 is FVKESK. The CDR3 bases are TGTGCCAGCAGCCGCAGACAGGGGGCTCTTAGCACCGGGGAGCTGTTTTTT. Amino acids: CASSRRQGALSTGELFF.

The CDR3 sequence is CASYHLAGYVEQYF. CDR3 bases: TGTGCCAGCTATCATCTAGCGGGGTACGTAGAGCAGTACTTC. The chain recombines TRBV27 with TRBJ2-7; 9 bases agree with TRBD2. Germline lookup yields CDR1 MNHEY and CDR2 SMNVEV (reference sequence). Trimming cost V 8 bases and J 7 bases; bases outside gene matches: 12. This CDR3 has 14 residues.

This clonotype occurred a few times. The V call is TRBV5-1, the J call TRBJ1-2; no definite D call. Germline V gene data show CDR1 as SGHRS and CDR2 as YFSETQ. V lost 4 bases and J 4 bases, leaving 17 bases between the germline ends. The CDR3 has 15 residues. CDR3 loop: CASSLNGPQAYGYTF. The CDR3 DNA reads as TGCGCCAGCAGCCTGAACGGACCCCAGGCCTATGGCTACACCTTC.

This chain connects TRBV2 to TRBJ2-5; tentatively, D is TRBD2 (6 bases). Germline V gene data show CDR1 as SNHLY and CDR2 as FYNNEI. The CDR3 contains 11 residues. V lost 6 bases, J lost 5 bases, and 7 bases lay in between. CDR3 nucleotide sequence: TGTGCCAGCAGGGAGGGGGAGACCCAGTACTTC. Translation gives CASREGETQYF.

This clonotype was seen ten or more times. The chain couples TRBV12-3 or TRBV12-4 to TRBJ1-5; D uncertain. The CDR3 is 14 residues long. The ends were cut back, 0 bases at V and 3 bases at J, with 6 bases in the middle. The CDR3 loop is CASSLAANNQPQHF. CDR3 DNA: TGTGCCAGCAGTTTAGCAGCGAACAATCAGCCCCAGCATTTT.

This clonotype was seen more than once but under ten times. The chain combines TRBV18 with TRBJ1-1; possibly TRBD1 for D (6 bases). There are 15 residues in the CDR3. The germline CDR1 and CDR2 sequences are KGHSH and LQKENI. The V and J ends lost 3 bases and 0 bases respectively, with 11 bases between them. CDR3 DNA: TGTGCCAGCTCACCCAGACAGGCCGTGAACACTGAAGCTTTCTTT. Translated: CASSPRQAVNTEAFF.

This clonotype has more than one count but fewer than ten. J is TRBJ2-3 and V is TRBV6-1; 14 positions agree with TRBD2. In germline, CDR1 is MNHNS, CDR2 SASEGT. V shed 7 bases, J shed 5 bases, and the junction held 14 bases outside the gene matches. The CDR3 contains 18 residues. For the CDR3, the DNA is TGTGCCAGCACCCTAGGCGGGACTAGCGGGAGTTTGGGAGATACGCAGTATTTT. Amino acid sequence: CASTLGGTSGSLGDTQYF.

This clonotype was seen repeatedly, ten times or more. The CDR3 region is CASSLTAGGYPEQYF. The CDR3 DNA reads as TGTGCCAGCAGCTTGACTGCGGGAGGGTACCCCGAGCAGTACTTC. The chain has TRBV5-4 and TRBJ2-7, with TRBD2 matching over 9 bases. Unmatched junction bases numbered 8, after V lost 1 base and J lost 6 bases. Germline CDR1 and CDR2: SGHNT and YYREEE (reference sequence). The CDR3 sequence is 15 residues long.

There are many counts of this clonotype. V gene TRBV5-1 combines with J gene TRBJ1-1, with no clear D. Germline assignment: CDR1 SGHRS and CDR2 YFSETQ. This CDR3 comprises 13 residues. With 4 bases removed from V and 1 base from J, the gap between germline ends came to 8 bases. The CDR3 DNA follows: TGCGCCAGCAGCAAGGACGGGAACACTGAAGCTTTCTTT. This gives the protein CASSKDGNTEAFF.

V gene TRBV5-1 combines with J gene TRBJ2-4, with TRBD2 matching 9 bases. Unmatched junction bases numbered 7, after V lost 3 bases and J lost 0 bases. Per the germline V gene, CDR1 is SGHRS and CDR2 is YFSETQ. The CDR3 is made up of 17 amino acids. Here the CDR3 DNA reads TGCGCCAGCAGCTGGGAGACTAGCGGTATAGCCAAAAACATTCAGTACTTC. Translation gives CASSWETSGIAKNIQYF.

CDR3 nucleotides: TGTGCCAGCAGTTTTCTGGCGGGAGGGCCATCCGGGGAGCTGTTTTTT. Its translation is CASSFLAGGPSGELFF. The J gene is TRBJ2-2, the V gene TRBV12-3 or TRBV12-4, with TRBD2 matching 9 bases. Trimming took 3 bases from V and 6 from J; bases not matched to a gene: 8. The CDR3 spans 16 residues.

This clonotype has at least ten counts. This rearrangement joins TRBV6-1 to TRBJ2-2, with 8 bases matching TRBD1. V lost 10 bases and J lost 1; bases outside the gene matches: 11. The CDR3 contains 16 residues. The V gene's germline CDR1 is MNHNS and CDR2 SASEGT. The DNA of the CDR3 is TGTGCCATCCTGCGGATGGGGACAGGGAACACCGGGGAGCTGTTTTTT. This codes for CAILRMGTGNTGELFF.

This clonotype was observed many times. The chain links TRBV19 to TRBJ2-1; 15 positions agree with TRBD2. CDR3 length: 18 residues. V lost 6 bases and J lost 3; bases outside the gene matches: 9. The germline V gene encodes CDR1 LNHDA and CDR2 SQIVND (reference sequence). CDR3 protein: CASRGGGLAGGIYNEQFF. The CDR3 DNA follows: TGTGCCAGTAGAGGGGGGGGACTAGCGGGAGGCATCTACAATGAGCAGTTCTTC.

The chain uses TRBV9 and TRBJ2-7; D is ambiguous. Trimming pared 0 bases from V and 6 bases from J, leaving 10 bases between. The CDR3 length is 13 residues. The germline gives CDR1 SGDLS, CDR2 YYNGEE. Here the CDR3 DNA reads TGTGCCAGCAGCGTAGACAGCCGTGGCGAGCAGTACTTC. As protein: CASSVDSRGEQYF. Full variable domain (rest looked up from reference TRBV9 and TRBJ2-7): DSGVTQTPKHLITATGQRVTLRCSPRSGDLSVYWYQQSLDQGLQFLIQYYNGEERAKGNILERFSAQQFPDLHSELNLSSLELGDSALYFCASSVDSRGEQYFGPGTRLTVT.

The table lists this clonotype with a few counts. This chain connects TRBV6-5 to TRBJ2-1, with 11 bases identical to TRBD2. The CDR3 totals 16 residues. Germline V lookup: CDR1 MNHEY, CDR2 SVGAGI. V lost 1 base, J lost 7 bases, and 6 bases stayed unmatched. CDR3 DNA: TGTGCCAGCAGTTACTTTAGCGGGAGGGCCAATAATGAGCAGTTCTTC. This encodes CASSYFSGRANNEQFF.

The chain couples TRBV14 to TRBJ2-2, with D uncertain. Germline CDR1 reads SGHDN; CDR2 reads FVKESK. The length of the CDR3 is 15 residues. The V end was cut by 1 base, the J end by 1 base, with 7 bases between. The CDR3 nucleotides read TGTGCCAGCAGCCAAGTATACCAGAACACCGGGGAGCTGTTTTTT. Its translation is CASSQVYQNTGELFF. Looking up the rest from reference TRBV14 and TRBJ2-2 gives the full variable domain: EAGVTQFPSHSVIEKGQTVTLRCDPISGHDNLYWYRRVMGKEIKFLLHFVKESKQDESGMPNNRFLAERTGGTYSTLKVQPAELEDSGVYFCASSQVYQNTGELFFGEGSRLTVL.

The chain uses TRBV23-1 and TRBJ2-7, with 8 bases fitting TRBD1. TRBV23-1 is designated an ORF whose function remains uncertain. V gave up 6 bases and J gave up 3 bases; unmatched junction bases: 7. This CDR3 spans 14 amino acids. The DNA of the CDR3 is TGCGCCAGCAGGGGAGACAGGGGTTACTACGAGCAGTACTTC. It specifies CASRGDRGYYEQYF.

This clonotype was seen a few times. The rearrangement joins TRBV20-1 to TRBJ2-1; D call uncertain. The germline V gene has CDR1 DFQATT and CDR2 SNEGSKA (reference sequence). The CDR3 has 14 residues. Deletions cut 5 bases from V and 2 bases from J, with 13 bases between. DNA of the CDR3: TGCAGTGCTCCCTGGGTAAATACCTACAATGAGCAGTTCTTC. Its protein product is CSAPWVNTYNEQFF.

J is TRBJ1-1 and V is TRBV7-9; weak D call: TRBD1 (6 bases). Germline CDR1 SEHNR, CDR2 FQNEAQ (reference sequence). V lost 1 base to trimming and J lost 6 bases, with 21 bases between them. The CDR3 totals 17 residues. The CDR3 coding sequence is TGTGCCAGCAGCTTAGTTAGGGGGGGCCAGATAAGTCCTGAAGCTTTCTTT. It codes for CASSLVRGGQISPEAFF.